The next 29 T cell receptor beta chains were all read from a single sample in a study of cytomegalovirus exposure and HLA in healthy donors (dated by TCRdb to about 2017). Libraries were built with the immunoSEQ multiplex PCR assay. For the multiplex PCR, a mixture combining 60 forward primers for TCR Vbeta segments and 13 reverse primers for TCR Jbeta segments was used. This immuneACCESS table, as held by TCRdb, lists in-frame sequences with V and J called but not all clones. Of the missing ones, under half trace to an unresolved V gene in checked studies; the others have no known cause. The sample table shows 65,000 to 70,000 clones, and around 80% are seen once. Clones ranked in the top ten supply 6.3% of the sample. Specimen: PBMCs. The receptors shown here come from a man between 50 and 59 years old in good health and CMV-seronegative.

The genes are TRBV27 and TRBJ2-7; 12 bases match TRBD2. This CDR3 spans 15 amino acids. V gave up 5 bases and J gave up 3 bases; unmatched junction bases: 5. CDR1 is MNHEY and CDR2 is SMNVEV in the germline V gene (reference sequence). CDR3 loop: CASSLTSGGDYEQYF. Here the CDR3 DNA reads TGTGCCAGCAGTCTGACTAGCGGGGGTGACTACGAGCAGTACTTC.

In this sample, this clone turned up a few times. This rearrangement joins TRBV7-6 to TRBJ2-7, with 12 bases matching TRBD1. Looked up from germline, CDR1 is SGHVS and CDR2 is FNYEAQ. There are 15 residues in the CDR3. Germline trimming cut 2 bases from V and 5 bases from J; bases unmatched to any gene: 4. The CDR3 DNA follows: TGTGCCAGCAGCTTATCGGGGACAGGGGGCGACGAGCAGTACTTC. It codes for CASSLSGTGGDEQYF.

J is TRBJ1-4 and V is TRBV7-6; 8 bases align to TRBD1. The germline gives CDR1 SGHVS, CDR2 FNYEAQ. This CDR3 is 17 amino acids long. V gave up 5 bases and J gave up 0 bases; unmatched junction bases: 8. The CDR3 loop reads CASSPRQGTATNEKLFF. CDR3 in DNA: TGTGCCAGCAGCCCGCGACAGGGGACTGCAACTAATGAAAAACTGTTTTTT.

This clone has more than one count but fewer than ten. The chain is built from TRBV11-3 and TRBJ2-6, with D perhaps matching TRBD1 (6 bases). Germline-derived CDR1 and CDR2 are SGHNT and YENEEA. The CDR3 runs 16 residues. The germline V and J ends were trimmed by 1 base and 0 bases, with 7 bases remaining between them. CDR3 amino acids: CASSLGRGSGANVLTF. CDR3 in DNA: TGTGCCAGCAGCTTAGGCAGGGGCTCTGGGGCCAACGTCCTGACTTTC.

CDR3 residues: CASSLAEREWETQYF. CDR3 bases: TGTGCCAGCAGCTTGGCTGAGCGGGAGTGGGAGACCCAGTACTTC. This sequence joins TRBV5-5 and TRBJ2-5; 8 bases match TRBD2. CDR3 length: 15 residues. V gave up 0 bases and J gave up 5 bases; unmatched junction bases: 6. Germline CDR1 and CDR2: SGHKS and YYEKEE (reference sequence). The full variable domain, in which reference TRBV5-5 and TRBJ2-5 provide the parts outside the CDR3, is DAGVTQSPTHLIKTRGQQVTLRCSPISGHKSVSWYQQVLGQGPQFIFQYYEKEERGRGNFPDRFSARQFPNYSSELNVNALLLGDSALYLCASSLAEREWETQYFGPGTRLLVL.

This sequence joins TRBV29-1 and TRBJ1-1; D is unresolved. CDR3 length equals 14 residues. Trimming left V 6 bases short and J 4 bases short, with 18 bases between. Germline V lookup: CDR1 SQVTM, CDR2 ANQGSEA. In DNA, the CDR3 is TGCAGCGTGGTACCGCCTAGGGAGGTCACTGAAGCTTTCTTT. Its protein is CSVVPPREVTEAFF.

This rearrangement joins TRBV5-5 to TRBJ1-4, with a weak D call TRBD1 (6 bases). From germline, CDR1 is SGHKS and CDR2 YYEKEE (reference sequence). Trimming shortened V by 4 bases and J by 0 bases, and 13 bases separated the two germline ends. The CDR3 has 16 amino acids. This CDR3 is CASSPGGAATNEKLFF. CDR3 coding DNA: TGTGCCAGCAGCCCGGGGGGGGCTGCAACTAATGAAAAACTGTTTTTT.

This rearrangement joins TRBV9 to TRBJ1-1; 9 bases agree with TRBD1. V shed 2 bases and J 5 bases; nucleotides not matched to a gene: 7. CDR1 and CDR2 from the germline V gene are SGDLS and YYNGEE. This CDR3 comprises 15 residues. The DNA of the CDR3 is TGTGCCAGCAGCGTGTCGACAGGGGGAACGACTGAAGCTTTCTTT. This codes for CASSVSTGGTTEAFF. The variable domain in full, completed from reference TRBV9 and TRBJ1-1, reads DSGVTQTPKHLITATGQRVTLRCSPRSGDLSVYWYQQSLDQGLQFLIQYYNGEERAKGNILERFSAQQFPDLHSELNLSSLELGDSALYFCASSVSTGGTTEAFFGQGTRLTVV.

This clone was seen more than once but under ten times. This rearrangement joins TRBV6-4 to TRBJ1-1, with D hard to call. From germline, CDR1 is MRHNA and CDR2 SNTAGT. This CDR3 is 14 amino acids long. Deletions cut 4 bases from V and 1 base from J, with 10 bases between. The CDR3 DNA is TGTGCCAGCAGTGTCTCCGGAGGGAACACTGAAGCTTTCTTT. Its protein is CASSVSGGNTEAFF.

The chain joins TRBV27 to TRBJ1-1; 7 nucleotides agree with TRBD1. V lost 4 bases and J lost 0; bases outside the gene matches: 2. Looked up from germline, CDR1 is MNHEY and CDR2 is SMNVEV (reference sequence). The CDR3 has 14 residues. The CDR3 sequence: CASSSGQLNTEAFF. Here the CDR3 DNA reads TGTGCCAGCAGTTCGGGACAGCTGAACACTGAAGCTTTCTTT.

This clone came up a few times. The chain links TRBV29-1 to TRBJ1-4, with D uncertain. CDR1 is SQVTM, CDR2 ANQGSEA, per germline. Trimming cost V 5 bases and J 2 bases, with 12 bases left between them. CDR3 size: 14 residues. CDR3 nucleotides: TGCAGCGTTAGTCGGGGTAGGACTAATGAAAAACTGTTTTTT. This gives the protein CSVSRGRTNEKLFF.

This clone was seen a handful of times. J is TRBJ1-2 and V is TRBV28; D gene ambiguous. The germline V gene has CDR1 MDHEN and CDR2 SYDVKM. The CDR3 has 14 amino acids. Trimming removed 4 bases from V and 5 bases from J, with 14 bases in between. The CDR3 spells CASSSSERVYGYTF. CDR3 bases: TGTGCCAGCAGTTCGTCGGAGAGAGTATATGGCTACACCTTC.

Comments on this clone: One end of the junction does not line up with germline, which may come from a read error. This sample includes further DNA sequences coding for the same CDR3. The gene calls are TRBV7-9 and TRBJ1-1; D is perhaps TRBD1 (5 bases). CDR1 and CDR2 (germline): SEHNR, FQNEAQ (reference sequence). This CDR3 spans 15 amino acids. The CDR3 bases are TGTGCCAGCAGCTCCCGTGAAGGGGCGAACACTGAGGCTTTCTTT. It yields the protein CASSSREGANTEAFF.

The chain combines TRBV19 with TRBJ2-7; 9 bases match TRBD1. The germline V gene has CDR1 LNHDA and CDR2 SQIVND (reference sequence). CDR3 length: 16 amino acids. J was trimmed by 6 bases and V by 5 bases; bases with no gene match: 14. CDR3 protein: CASSLLRTGAVPEQYF. The CDR3 DNA is TGTGCCAGTAGTCTATTACGGACAGGGGCAGTTCCCGAGCAGTACTTC.

The gene calls are TRBV2 and TRBJ1-5; D gene ambiguous. The length of the CDR3 is 16 residues. Germline CDR1 and CDR2: SNHLY and FYNNEI. Trimming took 5 bases from V and 0 from J, leaving 14 bases between them. The CDR3 loop reads CASSKRPGYSNQPQHF. CDR3 in DNA: TGTGCCAGCAGTAAAAGACCGGGATATAGCAATCAGCCCCAGCATTTT.

The rearrangement joins TRBV19 to TRBJ1-1; D call uncertain. CDR1 is LNHDA, CDR2 SQIVND, per germline (reference sequence). V was clipped by 5 bases and J by 1 base, with 8 bases between them. The CDR3 has 13 residues. The CDR3 region has the DNA TGTGCCAGTAGTGTACAGTGGAACACTGAAGCTTTCTTT. This translates into CASSVQWNTEAFF.

The chain combines TRBV9 with TRBJ2-5, with 9 bases lining up with TRBD2. The length of the CDR3 is 15 residues. V lost 0 bases, J lost 5 bases, and 5 bases stayed unmatched. Germline CDR1 SGDLS, CDR2 YYNGEE. CDR3: CASSVAVAGVETQYF. The CDR3 DNA follows: TGTGCCAGCAGCGTAGCCGTAGCGGGGGTCGAGACCCAGTACTTC.

This chain joins TRBV6-1 and TRBJ1-1; the match to TRBD1 covers 8 bases. V was clipped by 4 bases and J by 5 bases; unmatched bases: 6. Germline V gene lookup returns CDR1 MNHNS and CDR2 SASEGT. The CDR3 consists of 14 residues. CDR3 nucleotide sequence: TGTGCCAGCAGTGCAGGGGGCGGAAGTACTGAAGCTTTCTTT. Translated: CASSAGGGSTEAFF.

The chain links TRBV7-2 to TRBJ2-7, with a possible D match to TRBD1 (6 bases). The V gene lost 5 bases and the J gene lost 3 bases, with 17 bases spanning the gap. Germline loops: CDR1 SGHTA, CDR2 FQGNSA. The CDR3 has 15 amino acids. The CDR3 loop is CASSDRDIEYYEQYF. In nucleotides, the CDR3 is TGTGCCAGCAGCGACCGGGACATAGAATACTACGAGCAGTACTTC. The full variable domain, rest sourced from reference TRBV7-2 and TRBJ2-7, is GAGVSQSPSNKVTEKGKDVELRCDPISGHTALYWYRQSLGQGLEFLIYFQGNSAPDKSGLPSDRFSAERTGGSVSTLTIQRTQQEDSAVYLCASSDRDIEYYEQYFGPGTRLTVT.

This clone was seen just once. The chain links TRBV6-5 to TRBJ1-4, with a possible D match to TRBD1 (6 bases). This CDR3 contains 14 residues. Germline-derived CDR1 and CDR2 are MNHEY and SVGAGI. V was pared by 5 bases and J by 8 bases, with 15 bases between. CDR3 coding DNA: TGTGCCAGCAGTCGAACTTTACAGGGCGAAAAACTGTTTTTT. It codes for CASSRTLQGEKLFF.

This clone was detected only a few times. The V call is TRBV7-8, the J call TRBJ2-5; 8 nucleotides align to TRBD2. The germline V gene encodes CDR1 SGHVS and CDR2 FQNEAQ. With V trimmed by 1 base and J by 4 bases, 5 bases remained unmatched. The CDR3 length is 15 residues. Here the CDR3 reads CASSLVAGGGETQYF. The CDR3 DNA reads as TGTGCCAGCAGCTTAGTCGCGGGAGGAGGAGAGACCCAGTACTTC.

The rearrangement uses TRBV9 and TRBJ2-1; 10 bases map to TRBD2. The germline V gene encodes CDR1 SGDLS and CDR2 YYNGEE. The CDR3 is 15 residues long. The V gene end was trimmed by 4 bases and the J gene end by 5 bases; junction bases not matched to a gene: 6. Here the CDR3 reads CASSPRTSGHNEQFF. As DNA, the CDR3 is TGTGCCAGCAGCCCTCGGACTAGCGGTCACAATGAGCAGTTCTTC.

J is TRBJ2-1 and V is TRBV7-9; TRBD2 matches 12 bases. CDR1 is SEHNR and CDR2 is FQNEAQ in the germline V gene (reference sequence). The CDR3 totals 15 residues. Trimming at V came to 1 base and at J to 10 bases, leaving 5 bases not matched to a gene. CDR3 protein: CASSLGLAGVKEQFF. DNA for the CDR3: TGTGCCAGCAGCTTAGGACTAGCGGGAGTAAAAGAGCAGTTCTTC.

The gene calls are TRBV5-6 and TRBJ2-7, with D possibly matching TRBD1 (5 bases). V lost 4 bases to trimming and J lost 0 bases, with 14 bases between them. Germline V CDR1 and CDR2: SGHDT, YYEEEE. This CDR3 is built from 15 residues. The DNA for the CDR3 is TGTGCCAGCAGCGGAACAGGCCATCCCTCCTACGAGCAGTACTTC. The encoded protein is CASSGTGHPSYEQYF.

The chain joins TRBV7-8 to TRBJ2-7, with TRBD1 matching over 8 bases. J lost 6 bases, V lost 3 bases, and 28 bases had no gene match. CDR1 is SGHVS and CDR2 is FQNEAQ in the germline V gene. The CDR3 consists of 21 residues. The CDR3 is CASSLTVARRVGQEYHGEQYF. CDR3 sequence (DNA): TGTGCCAGCAGCTTGACGGTTGCCAGAAGGGTGGGACAGGAATATCATGGCGAGCAGTACTTC.

The table lists this clone with a few counts. The gene calls are TRBV6-1 and TRBJ1-1, with D possibly TRBD1 on 5 matching bases. The V gene lost 6 bases and the J gene lost 1 base, with 12 bases spanning the gap. The CDR3 extends over 14 amino acids. Germline CDR1 reads MNHNS; CDR2 reads SASEGT. The CDR3 DNA sequence: TGTGCCAGCAGCACCGGGACTCGGAACACTGAAGCTTTCTTT. This sequence encodes CASSTGTRNTEAFF.

This chain joins TRBV5-1 and TRBJ2-2; possible D gene TRBD2, 7 bases. Trimming shortened V by 0 bases and J by 6 bases, and 9 bases separated the two germline ends. CDR3 length: 14 amino acids. Per the germline V gene, CDR1 is SGHRS and CDR2 is YFSETQ. The CDR3 sequence is CASSLAGGPGELFF. In DNA form, the CDR3 reads TGCGCCAGCAGCTTGGCCGGGGGGCCCGGGGAGCTGTTTTTT. Full variable domain (rest looked up from reference TRBV5-1 and TRBJ2-2): KAGVTQTPRYLIKTRGQQVTLSCSPISGHRSVSWYQQTPGQGLQFLFEYFSETQRNKGNFPGRFSGRQFSNSRSEMNVSTLELGDSALYLCASSLAGGPGELFFGEGSRLTVL.

The V call is TRBV6-1, the J call TRBJ2-2, with D perhaps TRBD2 (6 bases). This CDR3 spans 15 amino acids. CDR1 is MNHNS, CDR2 SASEGT, per germline. The germline V and J ends were trimmed by 5 bases and 1 base, with 11 bases remaining between them. This CDR3 reads CASSSTGRNTGELFF. The CDR3, as DNA: TGTGCCAGCAGTAGTACCGGGAGGAACACCGGGGAGCTGTTTTTT.

The chain joins TRBV28 to TRBJ1-2; TRBD1 matches 7 bases. In germline, CDR1 is MDHEN, CDR2 SYDVKM. This CDR3 region has 13 residues. With 8 bases clipped from V and 7 bases from J, the junction kept 10 bases outside the gene matches. The CDR3 coding sequence is TGTGCCAGCGAAACAACAGGGGTCGGTGGCTACACCTTC. Its protein product is CASETTGVGGYTF.